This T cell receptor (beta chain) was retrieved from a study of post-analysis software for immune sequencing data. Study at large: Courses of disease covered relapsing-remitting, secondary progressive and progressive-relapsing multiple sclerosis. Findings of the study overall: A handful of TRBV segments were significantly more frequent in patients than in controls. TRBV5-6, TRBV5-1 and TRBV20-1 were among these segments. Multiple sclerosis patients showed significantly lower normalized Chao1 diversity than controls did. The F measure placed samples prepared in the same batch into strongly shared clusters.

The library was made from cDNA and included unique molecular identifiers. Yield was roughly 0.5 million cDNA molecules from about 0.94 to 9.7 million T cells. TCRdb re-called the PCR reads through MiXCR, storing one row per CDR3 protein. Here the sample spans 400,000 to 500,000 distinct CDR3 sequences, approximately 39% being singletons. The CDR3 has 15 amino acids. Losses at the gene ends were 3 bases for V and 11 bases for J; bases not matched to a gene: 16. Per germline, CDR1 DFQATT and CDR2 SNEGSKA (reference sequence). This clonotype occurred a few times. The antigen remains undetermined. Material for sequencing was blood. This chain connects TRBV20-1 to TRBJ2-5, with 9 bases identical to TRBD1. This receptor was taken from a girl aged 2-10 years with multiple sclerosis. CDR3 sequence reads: CSARGAGTGRYGQYF. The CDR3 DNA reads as TGCAGTGCTAGGGGGGCCGGGACAGGGAGGTACGGGCAGTACTTC.